This is a list of T cell receptor beta chains from one sample in a study of tumor and adjacent non-tumor tissue in lung cancer. Each CDR3 protein gets one entry after TCRdb re-called the multiplex PCR reads with MiXCR. The sample shows 100,000 to 150,000 distinct CDR3 sequences, approximately 71% of them seen only once. Sequencing input: lung tumor tissue. These TCRs come from a young man with non-small cell lung cancer. Both conserved end residues are part of each CDR3. Clone size, where shown, is once, few, many, or a class for clones that have expanded.

j_call | clone_size | v_call | cdr3_aa
TRBJ2-1 | few | TRBV7-3 | CASSPSGATSSYNEQFF
TRBJ1-1 | many | TRBV20-1 | CSAIDIMNTEAFF
TRBJ1-2 | NA | TRBV29-1 | CSVWTGTTFNYGYTF
TRBJ1-1 | NA | TRBV4-1 | CASNQGSVTEAFF
TRBJ2-3 | once | TRBV6-4 | CASSDSILAGTDTQYF
TRBJ2-2 | NA | TRBV6-6 | CASSDMTVNTGELFF
TRBJ1-6 | NA | TRBV13 | CASNSSSCNSPLHF
TRBJ2-5 | NA | TRBV12-3/TRBV12-4 | CASNLVQGGTQYF
TRBJ1-1 | NA | TRBV29-1 | CSVEESGTNTEAFF
TRBJ2-7 | once | TRBV4-1 | CASSQVARAYEQYF
TRBJ1-4 | NA | TRBV11-2 | CANSLVAAGNEKLFF
TRBJ1-5 | NA | TRBV7-3 | CARSRGGCNQPQHF
TRBJ1-1 | NA | TRBV12-3/TRBV12-4 | CATRAGGGTEAFF
TRBJ2-5 | NA | TRBV6-2/TRBV6-3 | CASSYPTGSLGTQYF
TRBJ2-5 | NA | TRBV5-6 | CASGLGQGVWKTQYF
TRBJ2-1 | NA | TRBV4-3 | CASSQTTLSRGAGEQFF
TRBJ2-1 | few | TRBV11-2 | CASSLMYNEQFF
TRBJ2-5 | few | TRBV6-2/TRBV6-3 | CASSSRDIGTQYF
TRBJ2-7 | NA | TRBV11-2 | CASSFIGLEQYF
TRBJ2-1 | few | TRBV12-3/TRBV12-4 | CASRLGTSGRYNEQFF
TRBJ2-7 | many | TRBV4-1 | CASSQEASGRMGEQYF
TRBJ2-1 | many | TRBV10-1 | CASSESGGRAQDNEQFF
TRBJ2-3 | NA | TRBV7-8 | CASSLTDNLRTQYF
TRBJ1-2 | NA | TRBV6-1 | CASSGGPWCGYTF
TRBJ1-6 | many | TRBV20-1 | CSARQGVYNSPLHF
TRBJ2-5 | many | TRBV20-1 | CSARDRLGRETQYF
TRBJ2-3 | NA | TRBV20-1 | CSGRGALWPTDTQYF
TRBJ1-2 | NA | TRBV6-5 | CASTRCYGYTF
TRBJ2-1 | NA | TRBV13 | CASRPRDRGYEQFF
TRBJ1-4 | medium-sized | TRBV20-1 | CSARVGTGREKLFF
TRBJ2-4 | NA | TRBV5-5 | CTSSMGLAKNIQYF
TRBJ2-1 | NA | TRBV6-2/TRBV6-3 | CASSFTGRNEQFF
TRBJ2-7 | many | TRBV2 | CASLETSGRGYEQYF
TRBJ2-7 | NA | TRBV7-9 | CASSQVPASSYEQYF
TRBJ1-2 | many | TRBV6-2/TRBV6-3 | CASSPNGGFGYTF
TRBJ2-7 | many | TRBV6-5 | CASSYSRGYEQYF
TRBJ1-2 | NA | TRBV11-2 | CASSLVDTPAGYTF
TRBJ2-2 | NA | TRBV7-8 | CTSSADLGDRQNTGELFF
TRBJ2-5 | NA | TRBV14 | CASSRITRGAQETQYF
TRBJ2-3 | NA | TRBV7-8 | CASSTTSGRSRDTQYF
TRBJ1-3 | many | TRBV12-3/TRBV12-4 | CASSPNRQGVSGNTIYF
TRBJ1-1 | many | TRBV29-1 | CSAQVGMNTEAFF
TRBJ2-3 | NA | TRBV24-1 | CATSDPGIGVTDTRYF
TRBJ1-4 | many | TRBV11-2 | CASTSDANEKLFF
TRBJ2-7 | NA | TRBV7-9 | CVSSLVIAGEVSEQYF
TRBJ2-2 | NA | TRBV7-9 | CASSLTPAANTGELFF
TRBJ2-5 | NA | TRBV12-3/TRBV12-4 | CASSFSLMETQYF
TRBJ2-2 | NA | TRBV11-1 | CASSSALGELFF
TRBJ2-5 | few | TRBV7-9 | CASSLSGGETQYF
TRBJ2-4 | few | TRBV5-3 | CARSLSPWKRGAKNIQYF
TRBJ2-4 | NA | TRBV11-2 | CASSLDWAGGIQYF
TRBJ2-3 | once | TRBV6-5 | CASNYQGLGDTQYF
TRBJ2-7 | NA | TRBV11-1 | CVSSLERTRSDQYF
TRBJ2-1 | NA | TRBV20-1 | CSSRFETSGYNEQFF
TRBJ2-5 | few | TRBV24-1 | CATSDSTGVGETQYF